The 5 T cell receptor beta chains listed next were all sequenced from one sample in a study of blood T cell repertoires in COVID-19. Some clones are missing from TCRdb's copy, which holds only in-frame ones; the method was immunoSEQ multiplex PCR. The table shows hundreds of thousands of clones, with 87% occurring only once. The sample was peripheral blood. All receptors derive from a man between 18 and 29 years old with active or convalescent COVID-19.

This chain joins TRBV29-1 and TRBJ2-3, with D perhaps matching TRBD2 (7 bases). Germline CDR1 and CDR2: SQVTM and ANQGSEA. CDR3 length: 14 residues. The ends were cut back, 7 bases at V and 2 bases at J, with 16 bases in the middle. CDR3 sequence (DNA): TGCAGCGCTTGTCCGGGGGGCCCCACAGATACGCAGTATTTT. It codes for CSACPGGPTDTQYF.

The rearrangement joins TRBV9 to TRBJ2-5; D is perhaps TRBD2 (7 bases). Germline lookup yields CDR1 SGDLS and CDR2 YYNGEE. The CDR3 totals 15 residues. V lost 3 bases to trimming and J lost 5 bases, with 17 bases between them. The CDR3 DNA follows: TGTGCCAGCAGCGCCCCTTGGGGGGGGCGGGAGACCCAGTACTTC. This translates into CASSAPWGGRETQYF.

The chain has TRBV7-2 and TRBJ2-3; 8 bases line up with TRBD2. Germline V gives CDR1 SGHTA, CDR2 FQGNSA. V lost 8 bases, J lost 4 bases, and 11 bases stayed unmatched. The CDR3 runs 15 residues. CDR3: CASGTNPGGADTQYF. The CDR3 bases are TGTGCCAGCGGGACCAACCCCGGGGGGGCAGATACGCAGTATTTT.

The chain is built from TRBV5-1 and TRBJ2-7; 8 bases fit TRBD2. Germline CDR1 reads SGHRS; CDR2 reads YFSETQ. Trimming at V came to 8 bases and at J to 3 bases, leaving 7 bases not matched to a gene. The CDR3 sequence is 13 residues long. The CDR3 region has the DNA TGCGCCAGTTCCTCGGGGGGGTACTACGAGCAGTACTTC. The encoded protein is CASSSGGYYEQYF.

The chain combines TRBV18 with TRBJ1-2, with TRBD1 matching 7 bases. Germline-derived CDR1 and CDR2 are KGHSH and LQKENI. This CDR3 region has 15 residues. The junction had 12 bases not matched to a gene; V was cut back by 5 bases and J by 6 bases. DNA of the CDR3: TGTGCCAGCTCATCGTCTATAGGGGGCCGCGATGGCTACACCTTC. Amino acids: CASSSSIGGRDGYTF.